This T cell receptor beta chain was identified in a study of shared clonotypes between healthy human individuals. Trimming took off 6 bases at V and 8 bases at J, with 13 bases between the two ends. Germline-derived CDR1 and CDR2 are MDHEN and SYDVKM. The CDR3 extends over 12 amino acids. Each subset's genomic DNA was split evenly across several immunoSEQ plates. Measured with immunoSEQ multiplex PCR; TCRdb has only the in-frame clones, and not every one. The data contain 450,000 to 500,000 clones, around 78% of them seen just once; the ten biggest clones take up approximately 13%. This sequence was found in a woman in her forties in good health. Some clones in this sample may be carry-over from other donors' samples. The V gene is TRBV28, the J gene TRBJ1-2, with D hard to call. The specimen was PBMCs. DNA of the CDR3: TGTGCCAGCAGCACCCTCCGGTACGGCTACACCTTC. Protein: CASSTLRYGYTF.